Listed below are T cell receptor beta chains from one sample, sequenced in a study of blood T cell repertoires in COVID-19. Measured with immunoSEQ multiplex PCR; TCRdb has only the in-frame clones, and not every one. The sample contains more than 200,000 clones, just over 85% of which appear only once. The sequenced sample was peripheral blood. The receptors were sampled from a man older than 75 with acute or convalescent COVID-19. CDR3s include the opening cysteine and the closing phenylalanine or tryptophan. Fields, in order: V gene, D gene, J gene, clone size, CDR3 protein, CDR3 DNA. The D gene is left open where the match is weak. The listing skips clone size in some rows; elsewhere it reads once, few, many or a size class.

TRBV27	.	TRBJ1-6	.	CASTFRTNDDNSPLHF	TGTGCCAGCACCTTTCGGACAAATGATGATAATTCACCCCTCCACTTT
TRBV10-1	.	TRBJ1-4	.	CASSEGATNEKLFF	TGCGCCAGCAGTGAGGGGGCTACTAATGAAAAACTGTTTTTT
TRBV3-1/TRBV3-2	.	TRBJ2-1	.	CASSQGFRAWNEQFF	TGTGCCAGCAGTCAAGGGTTCAGGGCTTGGAATGAGCAGTTCTTC
TRBV5-1	TRBD2	TRBJ2-7	.	CASSLGLVAGGVTYEQYF	TGCGCCAGCAGCCTCGGCCTCGTGGCGGGAGGGGTGACCTACGAGCAGTACTTC
TRBV7-2	.	TRBJ1-6	.	CASSLTTSPNNSPLHF	TGTGCCAGCAGCTTAACCACTAGTCCCAATAATTCACCCCTCCACTTT
TRBV7-9	TRBD1	TRBJ2-5	.	CAGSVGTAQETQYF	TGTGCCGGGAGTGTCGGGACAGCCCAAGAGACCCAGTACTTC
TRBV3-1/TRBV3-2	TRBD2	TRBJ2-5	.	CASSQALGGSGWETQYF	TGTGCCAGCAGCCAAGCATTGGGAGGGTCCGGATGGGAGACCCAGTACTTC
TRBV7-9	.	TRBJ2-3	.	CASSLVGQGLGDTQYF	TGTGCCAGCAGCTTAGTCGGGCAGGGCCTGGGGGATACGCAGTATTTT
TRBV2	.	TRBJ1-3	few	CASSEPRAGNTIYF	TGTGCCAGCAGTGAACCGAGAGCTGGAAACACCATATATTTT
TRBV19	.	TRBJ1-6	.	CASSVFRSYNSPLHF	TGTGCCAGTAGTGTATTCCGGTCCTATAATTCACCCCTCCACTTT
TRBV19	.	TRBJ1-5	.	CASSSTRVNQPQHF	TGTGCCAGTAGTAGCACGCGGGTTAATCAGCCCCAGCATTTT
TRBV2	.	TRBJ2-7	.	CASGSYSYDYEQYF	TGTGCCAGCGGGTCCTACAGTTATGACTACGAGCAGTACTTC
TRBV28	.	TRBJ1-2	.	CASTSDRPYGYTF	TGTGCCAGCACCTCGGACAGACCCTATGGCTACACCTTC
TRBV19	.	TRBJ2-3	.	CASRDPRGSTDTQYF	TGTGCCAGTAGAGACCCCCGCGGAAGCACAGATACGCAGTATTTT
TRBV7-3	TRBD1	TRBJ2-1	.	CASSLTPGQGNEQFF	TGTGCCAGCAGCTTAACACCCGGACAGGGGAATGAGCAGTTCTTC
TRBV28	TRBD1	TRBJ2-7	once	CASTPDRMGEQYF	TGTGCCAGCACCCCGGACAGGATGGGGGAGCAGTACTTC
TRBV18	.	TRBJ2-6	once	CASSPSTGDRGANVLTF	TGTGCCAGCTCACCGTCCACAGGAGACAGGGGGGCCAACGTCCTGACTTTC
TRBV4-1	.	TRBJ1-5	.	CASSQEGTGSFNQPQHF	TGCGCCAGCAGCCAAGAGGGTACAGGGAGTTTCAATCAGCCCCAGCATTTT
TRBV7-2	TRBD1	TRBJ1-2	.	CASSTDRGVNYGYTF	TGTGCCAGCAGCACGGACAGGGGAGTCAACTATGGCTACACCTTC
TRBV5-1	TRBD2	TRBJ2-5	.	CASSLAGEGETQYF	TGCGCCAGCAGCTTAGCGGGAGAGGGAGAGACCCAGTACTTC
TRBV2	.	TRBJ2-2	.	CASRAGPLGELFF	TGTGCCAGCAGGGCTGGCCCTCTCGGGGAGCTGTTTTTT
TRBV4-3	.	TRBJ1-1	.	CASSQEFLAGSNTEAFF	TGCGCCAGCAGCCAAGAATTTCTGGCAGGCTCGAACACTGAAGCTTTCTTT
TRBV11-2	.	TRBJ2-2	.	CASSLFSGITGELFF	TGTGCCAGCAGCTTATTTTCCGGGATCACCGGGGAGCTGTTTTTT
TRBV30	.	TRBJ1-5	once	CAWSVGRGQPQHF	TGTGCCTGGAGTGTAGGCAGGGGTCAGCCCCAGCATTTT
TRBV19	TRBD1	TRBJ1-5	.	CASRETGGQPQHF	TGTGCCAGTAGGGAGACAGGGGGTCAGCCCCAGCATTTT
TRBV19	.	TRBJ2-6	.	CASSGLGANVLTF	TGTGCCAGTAGTGGGCTTGGGGCCAACGTCCTGACTTTC
TRBV5-5	TRBD1	TRBJ2-5	.	CASSPERLGDRRETQYF	TGTGCCAGCAGCCCCGAGAGGTTAGGGGACAGGAGAGAGACCCAGTACTTC
TRBV24-1	.	TRBJ1-4	.	CATSDPVQGVEKLFF	TGTGCCACCAGTGATCCTGTTCAGGGCGTCGAAAAACTGTTTTTT
TRBV30	TRBD2	TRBJ2-2	.	CAWSVREGPGELFF	TGTGCCTGGAGTGTGAGGGAGGGCCCCGGGGAGCTGTTTTTT
TRBV6-5	.	TRBJ2-6	.	CASSYTSGANVLTF	TGTGCCAGCAGTTACACTTCTGGGGCCAACGTCCTGACTTTC
TRBV5-5	.	TRBJ1-1	.	CASSLSGVNTEAFF	TGTGCCAGCAGCTTGTCAGGGGTGAACACTGAAGCTTTCTTT
TRBV18	TRBD2	TRBJ2-1	.	CASSPPTLAGGSEQFF	TGTGCCAGCTCACCACCTACTCTAGCGGGAGGGAGCGAGCAGTTCTTC
TRBV7-2	TRBD2	TRBJ2-1	.	CASGPRAGAYNEQFF	TGTGCCAGCGGGCCACGAGCGGGAGCCTACAATGAGCAGTTCTTC
TRBV14	.	TRBJ1-3	.	CASSQVSSGNTIYF	TGTGCCAGCAGCCAAGTGAGCTCTGGAAACACCATATATTTT
TRBV5-4	TRBD2	TRBJ2-3	.	CASSYSGSSTDTQYF	TGTGCCAGCAGCTATAGCGGGAGTAGCACAGATACGCAGTATTTT
TRBV28	TRBD1	TRBJ1-1	.	CASSFRDRGTEAFF	TGTGCCAGCAGCTTCCGGGACAGGGGCACTGAAGCTTTCTTT
TRBV19	.	TRBJ1-6	.	CASSRGNLYNSPLHF	TGTGCCAGTAGTCGGGGGAACCTCTATAATTCACCCCTCCACTTT
TRBV14	TRBD1	TRBJ1-6	.	CASSRQGGSSPLHF	TGTGCCAGCAGCCGACAGGGTGGCAGTTCACCCCTCCACTTT
TRBV9	.	TRBJ2-2	.	CASSVVGASAPGELFF	TGTGCCAGCAGCGTAGTAGGAGCCTCCGCCCCCGGGGAGCTGTTTTTT
TRBV2	TRBD1	TRBJ2-7	.	CASRWDRDHEQYF	TGTGCCAGCCGATGGGACAGGGACCACGAGCAGTACTTC
TRBV27	.	TRBJ1-1	.	CASSSNLVNTEAFF	TGTGCCAGCAGTTCTAACCTGGTGAACACTGAAGCTTTCTTT
TRBV19	TRBD2	TRBJ2-1	.	CASSITGGTSGRTAAFYNEQFF	TGTGCCAGTAGTATAACAGGGGGGACTAGCGGGAGGACGGCCGCGTTCTACAATGAGCAGTTCTTC
TRBV15	TRBD1	TRBJ1-3	.	CATSGDRELGNTIYF	TGTGCCACCAGCGGGGACAGGGAGTTGGGAAACACCATATATTTT
TRBV15	.	TRBJ1-1	.	CATSKTGLGTEAFF	TGTGCCACCAGCAAAACAGGGCTCGGCACTGAAGCTTTCTTT
TRBV30	TRBD1	TRBJ1-2	.	CAWSVQGAIGYTF	TGTGCCTGGAGTGTACAGGGGGCCATCGGCTACACCTTC
TRBV28	TRBD1	TRBJ1-1	.	CASSSSGTGNTEAFF	TGTGCCAGCAGTTCTTCCGGGACAGGGAACACTGAAGCTTTCTTT
TRBV19	.	TRBJ1-2	.	CASTPWTSLRLGYGYTF	TGTGCCAGTACCCCTTGGACATCCTTACGGCTTGGCTATGGCTACACCTTC
TRBV7-9	.	TRBJ2-1	.	CASSWEDYRHNEQFF	TGTGCCAGCAGCTGGGAGGACTACCGCCACAATGAGCAGTTCTTC
TRBV5-1	TRBD1	TRBJ2-4	.	CASSRGTGENIQYF	TGCGCCAGCAGCCGAGGGACAGGGGAGAACATTCAGTACTTC
TRBV27	TRBD1	TRBJ2-2	.	CASTLNRGLANTGELFF	TGTGCCAGCACCTTAAACAGGGGGCTGGCGAACACCGGGGAGCTGTTTTTT
TRBV19	.	TRBJ2-6	once	CATSGASGANVLTF	TGTGCCACTTCAGGGGCTTCTGGGGCCAACGTCCTGACTTTC
TRBV29-1	TRBD1	TRBJ1-2	once	CSVEDRGRDYGYTF	TGCAGCGTTGAAGATAGGGGGCGCGACTATGGCTACACCTTC
TRBV7-9	TRBD1	TRBJ1-1	.	CASSWTGDFTEAFF	TGTGCCAGCAGCTGGACAGGGGATTTCACTGAAGCTTTCTTT